These T cell receptor beta chains were read from a single sample in a study of shared clonotypes between healthy human individuals. TCRdb's copy holds only in-frame clones and misses some; the assay was immunoSEQ multiplex PCR. The sample has hundreds of thousands of clones; about 96% are singletons. The source material was naive CD8+ T cells sorted from blood. The receptors were sampled from a woman aged 30 to 39 in good health. Both conserved end residues are part of each CDR3. A D gene is named only where the DNA matches it firmly. The listing skips clone size in some rows; elsewhere it reads once, few, many or a size class.

>NA|NA|TRBV27|TRBJ2-1
TGTGCCAGCAGTTTGTCCCCGGGTTCTGGGGGCCCTCAGAGTCCGTTCTTC
CASSLSPGSGGPQSPFF
>NA|TRBD1|TRBV27|TRBJ2-1
TGTGCCAGCAGTTTAATGACAGGGCCCCATGAGCAGTTCTTC
CASSLMTGPHEQFF
>NA|NA|TRBV27|TRBJ1-5
TGTGCCAGCAGTGAAACAGGGCCCAATCAGCCCCAGCATTTT
CASSETGPNQPQHF
>NA|NA|TRBV10-1|TRBJ2-1
TGCGCCAGCAGAAGGGAGCCGAGCGATGAGCAGTTCTTC
CASRREPSDEQFF
>few|NA|TRBV27|TRBJ1-5
TGTGCCAGCAGTCGCGACGGAGCCGATCAGCCCCAGCATTTT
CASSRDGADQPQHF
>NA|TRBD1|TRBV10-3|TRBJ2-7
TGTGCCATCAGTGAGCCCGGAGGGACAGGGCCTCCCTACGAGCAGTACTTC
CAISEPGGTGPPYEQYF
>NA|NA|TRBV27|TRBJ1-2
TGTGCCAGCAGTTTAATGGGGGTCTATGGCTACACCTTC
CASSLMGVYGYTF
>NA|NA|TRBV4-1|TRBJ2-1
TGCGCCAGCAGCCCATGGGGGGCTGCTCATGAGCAGTTCTTC
CASSPWGAAHEQFF
>NA|NA|TRBV5-1|TRBJ2-1
TGCGCCAGCAGTCAAGCGGGACAAACCAATGAGCAGTTCTTC
CASSQAGQTNEQFF
>once|NA|TRBV28|TRBJ2-7
TGTGCCAGCAGCCCGACGGACTCCTACGAGCAGTACTTC
CASSPTDSYEQYF
>NA|TRBD2|TRBV5-4|TRBJ2-5
TGTGCCAGCAGCTTGACTGCCGTAGGACTAGCGGGGACCGGGACCCAGTACTTC
CASSLTAVGLAGTGTQYF
>NA|NA|TRBV7-8|TRBJ1-1
TGTGCCAGCAGCAGTGACGGGACTGAAGCTTTCTTT
CASSSDGTEAFF